This T cell receptor beta chain was recovered during a study of blood T cell repertoires in COVID-19. Across the study: The United States, Italy and Spain were the sources of the acute and convalescent COVID-19 samples. PBMCs, B-cell-depleted T cells, or T cells provided the cDNA or gDNA that made up the material.

The CDR3 runs to 14 residues. Between the trimmed V and J ends, which lost 0 bases and 10 bases, there was a span of 16 bases. CDR1 and CDR2 (germline): GTSNPN, SVGIG (reference sequence). The data were produced by immunoSEQ multiplex PCR, yet TCRdb's version contains in-frame clones alone and is incomplete. The table has about 190,000 clones, about 88% seen once. V and J are TRBV30 and TRBJ2-1, with unresolved D. What was sequenced was peripheral blood. This TCR derives from a human donor in a cohort sampled during active COVID-19. CDR3 residues: CAWSVPILQREQFF. DNA of the CDR3: TGTGCCTGGAGTGTCCCAATACTGCAGCGCGAGCAGTTCTTC. Looking up the rest from reference TRBV30 and TRBJ2-1 gives the full variable domain: SQTIHQWPATLVQPVGSPLSLECTVEGTSNPNLYWYRQAAGRGLQLLFYSVGIGQISSEVPQNLSASRPQDRQFILSSKKLLLSDSGFYLCAWSVPILQREQFFGPGTRLTVL.